The clone carrying this TCR beta chain was detected many times. The sample comes from a study of naive and memory T cell subsets. An oligonucleotide containing a UMI was ligated to the 3' end of TCR cDNA. Whole blood, roughly 2.5 ml, came from adult healthy volunteers. V shed 2 bases and J 2 bases; nucleotides not matched to a gene: 8. The CDR3 length is 17 residues. The SP2 primer and nested alpha and beta constant region primers amplified ligated cDNA in four rounds. Alpha and beta constant region primers primed reverse transcription for blood and skin samples. TCRdb reprocessed the 5' RACE reads via MiXCR and lists one record per CDR3 protein. The sample consists of 60,000 or so distinct CDR3 sequences, 7% to 8.5% of them appearing once.

V usage is TRBV12-3 or TRBV12-4 and J usage is TRBJ2-3; 9 bases match TRBD2. This receptor was taken from a male donor in good health. This CDR3 is CASSLHAGTSLTDTQYF. The CDR3 coding sequence is TGTGCCAGCAGTTTACACGCCGGGACTAGCCTCACAGATACGCAGTATTTT.